This TCR beta chain was captured in a study of Ad26.COV2.S vaccination and SARS-CoV-2 variants. Overall study context: Once or twice, 56 days apart, Ad26.COV2.S was delivered intramuscularly.

From germline, CDR1 is MNHEY and CDR2 SMNVEV (reference sequence). The J segment lost 5 bases and the V segment lost 8 bases, leaving 16 bases of the junction unmatched. The CDR3 loop spans 17 amino acids. Using immunoSEQ multiplex PCR, the repertoire was profiled, and TCRdb retains in-frame clones only, with some absent. The table lists roughly 330,000 clones, 90% of them singletons. Noted treatment: around 19 received Ad26.COV2.S at low or high dose, single or two shots; about five received placebo; per-sample allocation not given. Vaccine and placebo recipients were sampled on day 63 after the first injection. Expressing Wuhan-strain SARS-CoV-2 spike, an Ad26 vector served as the vaccine.

This sequence joins TRBV27 and TRBJ2-5, with 11 nucleotides matching TRBD2. The source material was peripheral blood, sampled in a trial of Ad26.COV2.S vaccine versus placebo. This TCR was sampled from a person aged 18 to 59 who received the Ad26.COV2.S COVID-19 vaccine or a placebo. CDR3 amino acids: CASSETLAGGPHETQYF. CDR3 DNA sequence: TGTGCCAGCTCAGAGACCTTAGCGGGGGGGCCTCATGAGACCCAGTACTTC.